This T cell receptor (beta chain) was documented in a study of T cells in narcolepsy. Study-level background: Enrolled donors included narcolepsy type 1 or type 2 patients and healthy controls. Overall study findings and caveats: HCRT-specific and TRIB2-specific autoreactive clonotypes appeared among same-patient CSF and blood CD4+ clonotypes. Blood of same and different patients, but not healthy controls, reportedly held recurring autoreactive clonotypes.

This CDR3 region has 13 residues. Trimming removed 5 bases at V and 7 bases at J, with 12 bases between. Germline CDR1 and CDR2: KGHSH and LQKENI. For this clone: Its antigen is undetermined.

Measured with immunoSEQ multiplex PCR; TCRdb has only the in-frame clones, and not every one. The sample lists 25,000 to 35,000 clones; about four fifths were seen once. Source material: memory (CD45RA-) CD4+ T cells from blood. The genes are TRBV18 and TRBJ1-5; D uncertain. The receptor was derived from a human donor in good health. The CDR3 spells CASSGETEQPQHF. The CDR3 DNA is TGTGCCAGCTCAGGGGAAACGGAACAGCCCCAGCATTTT.